Shown below are 18 T cell receptor beta chains from a single sample sequenced in a study of T cells in Graves' hyperthyroidism and ophthalmopathy. Regions amplified from RNA transcripts were the TCR beta CDR3 regions. First-round RT-PCR with HTBI primers amplified the TCR CDR3 region. From the multiplex PCR reads, TCRdb called clonotypes with MiXCR, one entry per CDR3 protein. The sample lists 450,000 to 650,000 distinct CDR3 sequences, 12% to 15% seen once, with roughly 7% in the top ten. Sequenced sample: blood. The receptors here all came from a woman aged 18-35 years with Graves' ophthalmopathy.

At least ten counts were recorded for this clonotype. The rearrangement links TRBV6-1 to TRBJ1-6; the match to TRBD1 covers 11 bases. The germline gives CDR1 MNHNS, CDR2 SASEGT. With V trimmed by 5 bases and J by 14 bases, 8 bases remained unmatched. CDR3 length: 14 residues. Here the CDR3 DNA reads TGTGCCAGCAGTCTCGGGACAGGGGGTAGGGCCCTCCACTTT. Protein sequence: CASSLGTGGRALHF.

The sample holds many counts of this clonotype. This sequence joins TRBV27 and TRBJ2-1, with D tentatively TRBD2 (5 bases). The CDR3 runs to 14 residues. Germline V gene data show CDR1 as MNHEY and CDR2 as SMNVEV (reference sequence). V was clipped by 6 bases and J by 5 bases, with 14 bases between them. CDR3 loop: CASSLGYGDNEQFF. The CDR3 DNA follows: TGTGCCAGCAGCCTTGGGTACGGGGACAATGAGCAGTTCTTC.

V usage is TRBV30 and J usage is TRBJ2-5, with 8 bases aligning to TRBD2. The junction had 11 bases not matched to a gene; V was cut back by 0 bases and J by 5 bases. The CDR3 is 16 amino acids. Germline V CDR1 and CDR2: GTSNPN, SVGIG (reference sequence). CDR3 sequence: CAWSVPLAGYGETQYF. The CDR3 DNA reads TGTGCCTGGAGTGTCCCCCTAGCGGGCTATGGGGAGACCCAGTACTTC.

This chain links TRBV19 with TRBJ2-5; 7 bases line up with TRBD2. The germline CDR1 and CDR2 sequences are LNHDA and SQIVND (reference sequence). The CDR3 is 16 amino acids. V shed 7 bases and J 4 bases; nucleotides not matched to a gene: 15. As DNA, the CDR3 is TGTGCCAGTAACCAACTAGAGGGAGGGCCAGCAGAGACCCAGTACTTC. Encoded protein: CASNQLEGGPAETQYF. Full variable domain (remainder filled in from reference TRBV19 and TRBJ2-5): DGGITQSPKYLFRKEGQNVTLSCEQNLNHDAMYWYRQDPGQGLRLIYYSQIVNDFQKGDIAEGYSVSREKKESFPLTVTSAQKNPTAFYLCASNQLEGGPAETQYFGPGTRLLVL.

This clonotype has a handful of counts. The chain combines TRBV5-5 with TRBJ2-2; D ambiguous. The length of the CDR3 is 12 residues. CDR1 is SGHKS and CDR2 is YYEKEE in the germline V gene (reference sequence). The ends were cut back, 1 base at V and 11 bases at J, with 9 bases in the middle. The CDR3 nucleotides read TGTGCCAGCAGCTTGTTGTTCCCCGAGCTGTTTTTT. Translated: CASSLLFPELFF.

This chain connects TRBV19 to TRBJ2-2, with D possibly being TRBD1 (5 bases). The CDR3 consists of 14 residues. CDR1 is LNHDA, CDR2 SQIVND, per germline (reference sequence). Trimming took 11 bases from V and 5 from J, leaving 18 bases between them. CDR3 sequence (DNA): TGTGCCGTGCCCAGGGTGGATGGGACCGGGGAGCTGTTTTTT. It specifies CAVPRVDGTGELFF.

V and J are TRBV27 and TRBJ2-6; the D is unclear. Germline lookup yields CDR1 MNHEY and CDR2 SMNVEV (reference sequence). The germline V and J ends were trimmed by 2 bases and 2 bases, with 7 bases remaining between them. The CDR3 contains 15 residues. The CDR3 sequence: CASSLGSPGANVLTF. The CDR3 bases are TGTGCCAGCAGTTTAGGAAGTCCTGGGGCCAACGTCCTGACTTTC.

The sample holds many counts of this clonotype. The V and J genes are TRBV7-2 and TRBJ1-1; possible D gene TRBD1, 5 bases. This CDR3 region has 15 residues. Trimming removed 5 bases from V and 0 bases from J, with 13 bases in between. Germline-derived CDR1 and CDR2 are SGHTA and FQGNSA. The CDR3 reads CASSPHQGMNTEAFF. CDR3 nucleotide sequence: TGTGCCAGCAGCCCCCACCAGGGCATGAACACTGAAGCTTTCTTT. Complete variable domain (other parts from reference TRBV7-2 and TRBJ1-1): GAGVSQSPSNKVTEKGKDVELRCDPISGHTALYWYRQSLGQGLEFLIYFQGNSAPDKSGLPSDRFSAERTGGSVSTLTIQRTQQEDSAVYLCASSPHQGMNTEAFFGQGTRLTVV.

There are many counts of this clonotype. V and J are TRBV29-1 and TRBJ2-7, with 11 nucleotides matching TRBD1. The CDR3 covers 14 residues. V lost 5 bases, J lost 2 bases, and 5 bases stayed unmatched. Germline CDR1 SQVTM, CDR2 ANQGSEA. This chain's CDR3 is CSVLLDRGPYEQYF. CDR3 nucleotides: TGCAGCGTTCTCCTGGACAGGGGGCCCTACGAGCAGTACTTC.

Written as DNA, the CDR3 is TGTGCCAGCAGTGGCGACGGACAGGGCTACAATGAGCAGTTCTTC. Its protein is CASSGDGQGYNEQFF. The gene calls are TRBV6-4 and TRBJ2-1; 8 bases map to TRBD1. The V segment lost 4 bases and the J segment 3 bases; nucleotides outside the gene matches: 5. Germline V gene sequence: CDR1 MRHNA, CDR2 SNTAGT. The CDR3 loop spans 15 amino acids.

The sample holds many counts of this clonotype. V is TRBV27 and J is TRBJ2-4; tentatively, D is TRBD1 (5 bases). CDR1 is MNHEY, CDR2 SMNVEV, per germline (reference sequence). Deletions cut 5 bases from V and 8 bases from J, with 16 bases between. This CDR3 has 14 residues. CDR3 region: CASSPRWGVDIQYF. The CDR3 nucleotides read TGTGCCAGCAGTCCGAGATGGGGCGTTGACATTCAGTACTTC.

This clonotype was observed many times. The rearrangement uses TRBV20-1 and TRBJ1-2, with D possibly TRBD1 on 5 matching bases. This CDR3 has 13 residues. The ends were cut back, 3 bases at V and 3 bases at J, with 11 bases in the middle. Germline V gene lookup returns CDR1 DFQATT and CDR2 SNEGSKA (reference sequence). The CDR3 is CSASLGVDYGYTF. The CDR3 nucleotides are TGCAGTGCTAGCCTAGGGGTGGACTATGGCTACACCTTC.

This clonotype has a count of ten or more. The CDR3 protein is CASTIRTYLNEQFF. CDR3 nucleotide sequence: TGTGCCAGCACCATAAGGACTTATCTCAATGAGCAGTTCTTC. This chain uses TRBV6-1 with TRBJ2-1, with a weak D call TRBD2 (5 bases). The CDR3 is 14 residues long. CDR1 and CDR2 from the germline V gene are MNHNS and SASEGT. With 7 bases removed from V and 6 bases from J, the gap between germline ends came to 16 bases.

This clonotype was seen ten or more times. An end of the junction does not agree with germline; a read error may underlie this. The V and J genes are TRBV7-7 and TRBJ2-3, with TRBD2 matching 12 bases. Germline V lookup: CDR1 SSHAT, CDR2 FNYEAQ (reference sequence). CDR3 size: 15 residues. The CDR3 sequence is CASSPRLAGADTQYF. The DNA of the CDR3 is TGTGCTAGCAGCCCTAGACTAGCGGGAGCAGATACGCAGTATTTT. Using reference TRBV7-7 and TRBJ2-3 for the parts outside the CDR3, the full variable domain is GAGVSQSPRYKVTKRGQDVTLRCDPISSHATLYWYQQALGQGPEFLTYFNYEAQPDKSGLPSDRFSAERPEGSISTLTIQRTEQRDSAMYRCASSPRLAGADTQYFGPGTRLTVL.

Many counts were recorded for this clonotype. The V call is TRBV6-1, the J call TRBJ2-7, with D possibly matching TRBD1 (6 bases). The V gene's germline CDR1 is MNHNS and CDR2 SASEGT. Trimming took 5 bases from V and 3 from J, leaving 14 bases between them. The CDR3 has 14 amino acids. The CDR3 DNA reads TGTGCCAGCAGTTCCTTCGGACAGAACTACGAGCAGTACTTC. Amino acids: CASSSFGQNYEQYF.

This clonotype was detected once. The junction does not match germline at one end; this may be a read error. The rearrangement uses TRBV19 and TRBJ2-3; TRBD1 is a possible D gene (5 bases). CDR1 is LNHDA and CDR2 is SQIVND in the germline V gene (reference sequence). The length of the CDR3 is 15 residues. CDR3 nucleotides: TGTGCCGGTAGTATCGGCAGGGCGAGCACAGATACGCAGTATTTT. This translates into CAGSIGRASTDTQYF. The full variable domain, in which reference TRBV19 and TRBJ2-3 provide the parts outside the CDR3, is DGGITQSPKYLFRKEGQNVTLSCEQNLNHDAMYWYRQDPGQGLRLIYYSQIVNDFQKGDIAEGYSVSREKKESFPLTVTSAQKNPTAFYLCAGSIGRASTDTQYFGPGTRLTVL.

Turning to this clonotype: One end of the junction is discordant with germline, which a read error may explain. The chain employs TRBV4-1 and TRBJ2-2; 8 nucleotides match TRBD1. The CDR3 is 17 amino acids. Germline V lookup: CDR1 MGHRA, CDR2 YSYEKL. The CDR3, as DNA: TGCGCCAGCAGCCAAGATGACAGGGGACACCTAACCGGGGGGCTGTTTTTT. It yields the protein CASSQDDRGHLTGGLFF.

This clonotype was found many times. The V call is TRBV29-1, the J call TRBJ2-1; TRBD2 agrees at 14 bases. Trimming at V came to 5 bases and at J to 8 bases, leaving 5 bases not matched to a gene. Looked up from germline, CDR1 is SQVTM and CDR2 is ANQGSEA. The CDR3 consists of 14 residues. In DNA form, the CDR3 reads TGCAGCGTTAGGACTAGCGGGAGGATCGATGAGCAGTTCTTC. Protein sequence: CSVRTSGRIDEQFF.